This T cell receptor beta chain stems from a study of vaccination and CD4 T cells after COVID-19. CDR1 LNHNV and CDR2 YYDKDF come from the germline V gene (reference sequence). Deletions cut 3 bases from V and 0 bases from J, with 8 bases between. This CDR3 contains 14 residues. A few counts support this clonotype. Its antigen remains unknown. Treatment denoted: roughly 10-day PBMC culture with coronavirus spike peptide pools or control peptides (ViraFEST assay). At the Johns Hopkins FTIC core, DNA taken from cultured CD4+ T cells was sequenced by way of the Oncomine TCR Beta short-read assay. Genomic DNA from cultured CD4+ T cells was extracted. TCRdb reanalysed the PCR reads using MiXCR and keeps one entry per CDR3 protein. This table has about 20,000 distinct CDR3 sequences, approximately 61% appearing once.

The chain couples TRBV15 to TRBJ1-1; D is undetermined. The sequence came from a human donor who had recovered from COVID-19. Sequenced sample: CD4+ T cells from blood, cultured in vitro. The CDR3 DNA reads TGTGCCACCAGCAGGGTCTACATGAACACTGAAGCTTTCTTT. This sequence encodes CATSRVYMNTEAFF. The whole variable domain, filled in from reference TRBV15 and TRBJ1-1, reads DAMVIQNPRYQVTQFGKPVTLSCSQTLNHNVMYWYQQKSSQAPKLLFHYYDKDFNNEADTPDNFQSRRPNTSFCFLDIRSPGLGDTAMYLCATSRVYMNTEAFFGQGTRLTVV.